This TCR beta chain was observed in a study of blood T cell repertoires in COVID-19. Study details: COVID-19 samples, acute and convalescent, were from the United States, Italy and Spain. PBMCs, B-cell-depleted T cells, or T cells provided the cDNA or gDNA that made up the material.

Per the original methods: Amplified reference gene primers provided the basis for estimating nucleated cell counts. Using immunoSEQ multiplex PCR, the repertoire was profiled, and TCRdb retains in-frame clones only, with some absent. That table supplies the V and J calls and clone size; D and trimming were determined from the DNA. The repertoire has roughly 220,000 clones, 65% to 85% of them found once; the top ten carry roughly 3%. Trimming removed 4 bases at V and 4 bases at J, with 10 bases between. The CDR3 extends over 13 amino acids. Germline V gives CDR1 MDHEN, CDR2 SYDVKM. This TCR was sampled from a woman younger than 45 who had recovered from COVID-19. The chain joins TRBV28 to TRBJ1-1; maybe TRBD1 (6 bases). Sequencing used peripheral blood. The CDR3 DNA is TGTGCCAGCAGTTCGCAGGGGATCACTGAAGCTTTCTTT. This encodes CASSSQGITEAFF.